These 21 T cell receptor beta chains came from one sample sequenced in a study of blood T cells in healthy people across ages. Sample-barcoded 5' priming and a J-beta primer mix drove a second PCR of about 7 to 12 cycles. From the 5' RACE reads, TCRdb called clonotypes with MiXCR, one entry per CDR3 protein. The sample yields 650,000 to 700,000 distinct CDR3 sequences, 32% seen once. The sample taken for sequencing was blood. These TCRs come from a woman older than 75 in good health.

There are many counts of this clonotype. The CDR3 nucleotides read TGTGCCAGCAAGGCAGGGAGCACTGAAGCTTTCTTT. Amino acids: CASKAGSTEAFF. The chain couples TRBV27 to TRBJ1-1; tentative D call: TRBD1 (5 bases). Looked up from germline, CDR1 is MNHEY and CDR2 is SMNVEV (reference sequence). V was clipped by 7 bases and J by 4 bases, with 10 bases between them. The CDR3 contains 12 residues.

About this clonotype itself: A read error is possible here, since a much larger clone lies one base away. This chain connects TRBV6-1 to TRBJ2-5; the D gene is possibly TRBD2 (6 bases). The CDR3 is 17 amino acids. V lost 1 base and J 5 bases, leaving 20 bases between the germline ends. CDR1 and CDR2 (germline): MNHNS, SASEGT. The CDR3, as DNA: TGTGCCAGCAGTGAAGTTGGGGGGATAGGGGTAGGCGAGACCCAGTACTTC. The encoded protein is CASSEVGGIGVGETQYF.

Regarding this clonotype: A much larger clonotype is one base distant, so this may be a read error. V gene TRBV5-1 combines with J gene TRBJ1-2; D gene unclear. This CDR3 spans 13 amino acids. The V gene's germline CDR1 is SGHRS and CDR2 YFSETQ. Trimming pared 6 bases from V and 6 bases from J, leaving 15 bases between. Here the CDR3 reads CASTPTFADGYTF. In DNA, the CDR3 is TGCGCCAGCACCCCAACTTTCGCGGATGGCTACACCTTC.

This clonotype came up a few times. CDR3 coding DNA: TGTGCCAGCGGCTCCCGACTCCTCCTTTCAGGGGAGCTGTTTTTT. Translation gives CASGSRLLLSGELFF. The V gene is TRBV7-8, the J gene TRBJ2-2; no definite D call. Germline-derived CDR1 and CDR2 are SGHVS and FQNEAQ. Trimming stripped 8 bases from V and 8 bases from J, with 21 bases between. This CDR3 region has 15 residues.

The table lists this clonotype with many counts. V gene TRBV27 combines with J gene TRBJ1-6; 9 positions agree with TRBD1. CDR1 and CDR2 from the germline V gene are MNHEY and SMNVEV (reference sequence). V lost 7 bases and J lost 7; bases outside the gene matches: 11. CDR3 length equals 16 residues. The CDR3 coding sequence is TGTGCCAGCACCCTAGGGACAGGGCGAACGAATTCACCCCTCCACTTT. Translating gives CASTLGTGRTNSPLHF.

The chain carries TRBV24-1 and TRBJ2-1; 11 positions match TRBD2. The V segment lost 2 bases and the J segment 8 bases; nucleotides outside the gene matches: 10. This CDR3 has 17 amino acids. The germline V gene encodes CDR1 KGHDR and CDR2 SFDVKD. The CDR3 reads CATSDSLSGGAMDEQFF. CDR3 nucleotides: TGTGCCACCAGTGATTCTCTTAGCGGGGGGGCCATGGATGAGCAGTTCTTC.

The sample holds many counts of this clonotype. The genes are TRBV12-5 and TRBJ2-1; the match to TRBD2 covers 10 bases. Per the germline V gene, CDR1 is LGHNT and CDR2 is FRNRAP. Trimming cost V 5 bases and J 7 bases; bases outside gene matches: 11. The CDR3 has 16 amino acids. CDR3 sequence: CASGPDKSGGANEQFF. For the CDR3, the DNA is TGTGCTAGTGGTCCCGACAAAAGCGGGGGGGCTAATGAGCAGTTCTTC.

Ten or more counts support this clonotype. The chain carries TRBV2 and TRBJ2-7, with D perhaps TRBD2 (5 bases). The CDR3 totals 13 residues. Germline CDR1 reads SNHLY; CDR2 reads FYNNEI. The V and J ends lost 4 bases and 7 bases respectively, with 14 bases between them. The CDR3 loop reads CASSGLPPGEQYF. In DNA, the CDR3 is TGTGCCAGCAGTGGTTTACCCCCGGGGGAGCAGTACTTC.

The CDR3 here is CASSWDTSGSRGNEQFF. CDR3 nucleotide sequence: TGTGCCAGCAGCTGGGACACTAGCGGGAGCCGGGGTAATGAGCAGTTCTTC. The rearrangement links TRBV5-5 to TRBJ2-1; 11 nucleotides match TRBD2. CDR3 size: 17 residues. V lost 3 bases to trimming and J lost 7 bases; unmatched junction nucleotides: 12. Germline CDR1 SGHKS, CDR2 YYEKEE (reference sequence).

The rearrangement joins TRBV6-6 to TRBJ1-2; no reliable D call. Looked up from germline, CDR1 is MNHNY and CDR2 is SVGAGI (reference sequence). The CDR3 covers 16 residues. The ends were cut back, 6 bases at V and 0 bases at J, with 17 bases in the middle. The CDR3 reads CASRPYDGEANYGYTF. Written as DNA, the CDR3 is TGTGCCAGCAGACCATACGACGGTGAAGCTAACTATGGCTACACCTTC.

This clonotype turned up a few times. The germline gene is not matched at one end of the junction; a read error may be the cause. The chain employs TRBV7-2 and TRBJ2-3, with TRBD2 matching over 7 bases. CDR3 length equals 15 residues. CDR1 and CDR2 (germline): SGHTA, FQGNSA. Here the CDR3 reads CASCLQASGTDTQYF. The CDR3 region has the DNA TGTGCCAGCTGCTTACAGGCTAGCGGCACCGATACGCAGTATTTT.

The gene calls are TRBV12-3 or TRBV12-4 and TRBJ2-5; no reliable D call. Trimming stripped 6 bases from V and 4 bases from J, with 15 bases between. The CDR3 has 14 amino acids. The CDR3 DNA follows: TGTGCCAGCAGCTTTAATTGGGGATTAGAGACCCAGTACTTC. Its translation: CASSFNWGLETQYF.

Comment on this clonotype: A much larger clonotype is one base distant, so this may be a read error. The J gene is TRBJ2-7, the V gene TRBV7-8, with 8 bases identical to TRBD2. The germline CDR1 and CDR2 sequences are SGHVS and FQNEAQ. The ends lost 4 bases at V and 7 bases at J; junction bases unmatched: 18. The CDR3 is made up of 17 amino acids. CDR3 sequence: CASSSKSGTRNYNEQYF. The CDR3 DNA follows: TGTGCCAGCAGCTCCAAGTCCGGGACTAGGAACTACAATGAGCAGTACTTC.

This clonotype was seen more than once but under ten times. V and J are TRBV28 and TRBJ2-7; 8 nucleotides agree with TRBD1. V was clipped by 4 bases and J by 1 base; unmatched bases: 9. The CDR3 sequence is 16 residues long. Per the germline V gene, CDR1 is MDHEN and CDR2 is SYDVKM. The CDR3 protein is CASSSAGTGGSYEQYF. The DNA for the CDR3 is TGTGCCAGCAGTTCCGCCGGGACAGGCGGTTCCTACGAGCAGTACTTC. The full variable domain, its missing parts supplied by reference TRBV28 and TRBJ2-7, is DVKVTQSSRYLVKRTGEKVFLECVQDMDHENMFWYRQDPGLGLRLIYFSYDVKMKEKGDIPEGYSVSREKKERFSLILESASTNQTSMYLCASSSAGTGGSYEQYFGPGTRLTVT.

The table lists this clonotype with many counts. The gene calls are TRBV3-1 and TRBJ2-3; a possible D gene is TRBD2 (6 bases). V was trimmed by 4 bases and J by 0 bases, leaving 14 bases between them. Germline assignment: CDR1 LGHDT and CDR2 YNNKEL (reference sequence). The CDR3 consists of 16 residues. In nucleotides, the CDR3 is TGTGCCAGCAGCCTTATGGGGGGTCCTAGCACAGATACGCAGTATTTT. It codes for CASSLMGGPSTDTQYF.

In its sample, this clonotype was seen many times. V is TRBV6-4 and J is TRBJ2-2; D call uncertain. Trimming took 2 bases from V and 10 from J, leaving 8 bases between them. The CDR3 consists of 12 residues. Germline CDR1 reads MRHNA; CDR2 reads SNTAGT. This CDR3 is CASSDPPEELFF. Here the CDR3 DNA reads TGTGCCAGCAGTGACCCGCCTGAGGAGCTGTTTTTT.

This chain uses TRBV30 with TRBJ2-1; 9 bases align to TRBD2. Per the germline V gene, CDR1 is GTSNPN and CDR2 is SVGIG (reference sequence). J lost 15 bases, V lost 1 base, and 7 bases had no gene match. The CDR3 consists of 12 residues. The CDR3 nucleotides are TGTGCCTGGAGTGACGCGGGGGGGCCGGTGTTCTTC. Its protein is CAWSDAGGPVFF.

As for this clonotype: A much larger clone sits a single nucleotide away, making a read error possible. The V and J genes are TRBV7-2 and TRBJ2-7, with D possibly TRBD1 on 6 matching bases. The germline V gene encodes CDR1 SGHTA and CDR2 FQGNSA. The CDR3 spans 14 residues. Trimming stripped 1 base from V and 7 bases from J, with 14 bases between. In DNA form, the CDR3 reads TGTGCCAGCAGCTTAGGACAGGAGCGTTTGGAGCAGTACTTC. Translating gives CASSLGQERLEQYF.

This clonotype was observed many times. The CDR3 nucleotides read TGCGCCAGCAGCCCAGACCGAGGGTCCTTCGGCTACACCTTC. It translates to CASSPDRGSFGYTF. The chain is built from TRBV5-1 and TRBJ1-2; D gene unclear. The V gene lost 4 bases and the J gene lost 8 bases, with 18 bases spanning the gap. Germline V gives CDR1 SGHRS, CDR2 YFSETQ. CDR3 length equals 14 residues.

The V and J genes are TRBV14 and TRBJ2-7, with 9 bases aligning to TRBD1. With 0 bases clipped from V and 7 bases from J, the junction kept 7 bases outside the gene matches. The V gene's germline CDR1 is SGHDN and CDR2 FVKESK. The CDR3 consists of 15 residues. CDR3 sequence (DNA): TGTGCCAGCAGCCAAGATGGGGGACAGGGACGGGAGCAGTACTTC. Encoded protein: CASSQDGGQGREQYF. Complete variable domain (other parts from reference TRBV14 and TRBJ2-7): EAGVTQFPSHSVIEKGQTVTLRCDPISGHDNLYWYRRVMGKEIKFLLHFVKESKQDESGMPNNRFLAERTGGTYSTLKVQPAELEDSGVYFCASSQDGGQGREQYFGPGTRLTVT.

The table lists this clonotype with a few counts. The V and J genes are TRBV6-1 and TRBJ2-5; D is ambiguous. Looked up from germline, CDR1 is MNHNS and CDR2 is SASEGT. There are 15 residues in the CDR3. V was pared by 2 bases and J by 2 bases, with 12 bases between. CDR3 region: CASSETAGRQETQYF. Here the CDR3 DNA reads TGTGCCAGCAGTGAAACGGCAGGAAGGCAAGAGACCCAGTACTTC.